The rows below give T cell receptor beta chains drawn from one sample of a study of Graves' ophthalmopathy and Graves' hyperthyroidism. Each CDR3 protein gets one entry after TCRdb re-called the multiplex PCR reads with MiXCR. The sample includes about 740,000 distinct CDR3 sequences, roughly 40% seen only once; the top ten take approximately 46%. The sequenced material came from peripheral blood. Every receptor here comes from an adult man with Graves' ophthalmopathy. CDR3s include the opening cysteine and the closing phenylalanine or tryptophan. A D gene is named only where the DNA matches it firmly. The size field is filled for only some rows; it gives once, few, many or a size class.

size,length,D,V,J,CDR3,DNA
once,13,.,TRBV20-1,TRBJ1-6,CSARQLSNSPLHF,TGCAGTGCGAGACAGCTCTCGAATTCACCCCTCCACTTT
.,15,TRBD1,TRBV29-1,TRBJ2-7,CSVVGTGGNSYEQYF,TGCAGCGTTGTGGGGACAGGGGGGAATTCCTACGAGCAGTACTTC
.,15,.,TRBV29-1,TRBJ2-3,CSVEKSGASTDTQYF,TGCAGCGTTGAGAAATCAGGGGCCAGCACAGATACGCAGTATTTT
few,14,TRBD1,TRBV6-5,TRBJ2-7,CASRPGQGFGEQYF,TGTGCCAGCAGACCTGGACAGGGGTTCGGGGAGCAGTACTTC
few,13,.,TRBV20-1,TRBJ2-7,CSARFGSSYEQYF,TGCAGTGCTAGGTTTGGCAGCTCCTACGAGCAGTACTTC
many,13,.,TRBV29-1,TRBJ1-2,CSVEQDRTGGYTF,TGCAGCGTTGAACAGGACAGAACGGGGGGCTACACCTTC
many,10,.,TRBV20-1,TRBJ1-4,CSARWEKLFF,TGCAGTGCTAGATGGGAAAAACTGTTTTTT
many,13,.,TRBV29-1,TRBJ1-2,CSVEIGGGYGYTF,TGCAGCGTTGAAATTGGGGGCGGCTATGGCTACACCTTC
.,14,TRBD1,TRBV19,TRBJ2-7,CAGSPGTGSYEQYF,TGTGCCGGTAGTCCCGGGACAGGGAGCTACGAGCAGTACTTC
.,14,.,TRBV14,TRBJ2-5,CASSQGHNQETQYF,TGTGCCAGCAGCCAAGGGCACAACCAAGAGACCCAGTACTTC
few,15,.,TRBV9,TRBJ1-5,CASSVAVDSNQPQHF,TGTGCCAGCAGCGTAGCTGTGGATAGCAATCAGCCCCAGCATTTT
.,15,TRBD1,TRBV24-1,TRBJ1-5,CATSDPGTDLQPQHF,TGTGCCACCAGTGACCCAGGGACAGACCTTCAGCCCCAGCATTTT
few,13,.,TRBV7-8,TRBJ1-1,CASSPGPPAEAFF,TGTGCCAGCAGCCCGGGCCCCCCGGCCGAAGCTTTCTTT
.,18,.,TRBV20-1,TRBJ2-7,CSARVFTGTLSSSYEQYF,TGCAGTGCTAGAGTTTTCACGGGGACTTTAAGTTCTTCCTACGAGCAGTACTTC
.,18,TRBD2,TRBV25-1,TRBJ2-2,CASSARVPGLQNTGELFF,TGTGCCAGCAGTGCTAGAGTTCCGGGACTACAGAACACCGGGGAGCTGTTTTTT
many,14,TRBD1,TRBV11-2,TRBJ2-7,CASSYDRAFYEQYF,TGTGCCAGCAGCTACGACAGGGCTTTCTACGAGCAGTACTTC
many,13,.,TRBV7-3,TRBJ2-5,CASSFYNQETQYF,TGTGCCAGCAGCTTTTACAACCAAGAGACCCAGTACTTC